Each of the 10 T cell receptor beta chains below was sequenced from the same sample in a study of blood T cell repertoires in COVID-19. Sequencing was performed with immunoSEQ multiplex PCR; in TCRdb, only in-frame clones are kept and a portion is missing. The table includes about 300,000 clones, roughly 83% detected once. The sample consisted of peripheral blood. The receptors here all came from a human donor with COVID-19, enrolled during active disease. The donor label of this sample is uncertain.

This clone was recorded a few times. The chain couples TRBV5-1 to TRBJ2-3, with TRBD2 identical over 13 bases. In germline, CDR1 is SGHRS, CDR2 YFSETQ. With V trimmed by 6 bases and J by 2 bases, 9 bases remained unmatched. CDR3 size: 17 residues. The CDR3, as DNA: TGCGCCAGCACTACCGGGACTAGCGGGATAATCACAGATACGCAGTATTTT. It codes for CASTTGTSGIITDTQYF.

There are a few counts of this clone. The J gene is TRBJ2-4, the V gene TRBV4-3; D might be TRBD2 (6 bases). From germline, CDR1 is LGHNA and CDR2 YSLEER. This CDR3 comprises 17 residues. The V gene lost 0 bases and the J gene lost 0 bases, with 12 bases spanning the gap. The CDR3 nucleotides read TGCGCCAGCAGCCAAGATTGGCGGGACCTAGCCAAAAACATTCAGTACTTC. It encodes CASSQDWRDLAKNIQYF.

The chain joins TRBV9 to TRBJ2-2; D is ambiguous. Germline V gene sequence: CDR1 SGDLS, CDR2 YYNGEE. The CDR3 is made up of 18 amino acids. V lost 0 bases and J lost 1, with 16 bases in between. The CDR3 here is CASSVAPEPRQNTGELFF. The CDR3 DNA reads as TGTGCCAGCAGCGTAGCCCCCGAGCCGCGGCAGAACACCGGGGAGCTGTTTTTT.

This chain uses TRBV28 with TRBJ1-6; TRBD1 aligns across 7 bases. V shed 3 bases and J 7 bases; nucleotides not matched to a gene: 3. CDR1 and CDR2 (germline): MDHEN, SYDVKM. This CDR3 spans 14 amino acids. CDR3 bases: TGTGCCAGCAGTTTCCCAGGGGGAAATTCACCCCTCCACTTT. Translated: CASSFPGGNSPLHF.

The chain combines TRBV7-9 with TRBJ1-2; D possibly corresponds to TRBD1 (6 bases). Germline CDR1 SEHNR, CDR2 FQNEAQ (reference sequence). The length of the CDR3 is 12 residues. The germline V and J ends were trimmed by 2 bases and 10 bases, with 11 bases remaining between them. The CDR3 DNA follows: TGTGCCAGCAGCTTAAATCCAGGGGTCTACACCTTC. Amino acid sequence: CASSLNPGVYTF.

The genes are TRBV6-5 and TRBJ2-1; 7 bases align to TRBD2. In germline, CDR1 is MNHEY, CDR2 SVGAGI. V lost 4 bases and J lost 0; bases outside the gene matches: 3. The CDR3 covers 15 residues. CDR3: CASSSLAGSYNEQFF. In nucleotides, the CDR3 is TGTGCCAGCAGTTCGTTAGCGGGCTCCTACAATGAGCAGTTCTTC.

V gene TRBV4-3 combines with J gene TRBJ2-3, with 10 positions matching TRBD1. V lost 4 bases to trimming and J lost 0 bases; unmatched junction nucleotides: 7. Germline CDR1 reads LGHNA; CDR2 reads YSLEER. This CDR3 contains 17 residues. CDR3 bases: TGCGCCAGCAGCCGATGGGGACAGGGGATGAGCACAGATACGCAGTATTTT. Amino acids: CASSRWGQGMSTDTQYF.

The chain employs TRBV4-1 and TRBJ1-2; the match to TRBD1 covers 7 bases. Germline CDR1 MGHRA, CDR2 YSYEKL. The CDR3 spans 14 residues. The ends lost 1 base at V and 4 bases at J; junction bases unmatched: 3. The CDR3 here is CASSQGRQGYGYTF. The DNA for the CDR3 is TGCGCCAGCAGCCAAGGACGACAGGGCTATGGCTACACCTTC.

The chain combines TRBV11-2 with TRBJ1-2; 9 bases map to TRBD1. V gave up 5 bases and J gave up 8 bases; unmatched junction bases: 6. The CDR3 consists of 13 residues. Germline CDR1 and CDR2: SGHAT and FQNNGV. The CDR3 sequence is CASSRGQGGGYTF. CDR3 nucleotides: TGTGCCAGCAGCCGGGGACAGGGAGGAGGCTACACCTTC.

Written as DNA, the CDR3 is TGTGCCAGTAGTAGAGAGTGGGACAGGACCTACGAGCAGTACTTC. This encodes CASSREWDRTYEQYF. This rearrangement joins TRBV19 to TRBJ2-7; 8 nucleotides line up with TRBD1. Losses at the gene ends were 4 bases for V and 2 bases for J; bases not matched to a gene: 7. This CDR3 region has 15 residues. CDR1 and CDR2 from the germline V gene are LNHDA and SQIVND (reference sequence).